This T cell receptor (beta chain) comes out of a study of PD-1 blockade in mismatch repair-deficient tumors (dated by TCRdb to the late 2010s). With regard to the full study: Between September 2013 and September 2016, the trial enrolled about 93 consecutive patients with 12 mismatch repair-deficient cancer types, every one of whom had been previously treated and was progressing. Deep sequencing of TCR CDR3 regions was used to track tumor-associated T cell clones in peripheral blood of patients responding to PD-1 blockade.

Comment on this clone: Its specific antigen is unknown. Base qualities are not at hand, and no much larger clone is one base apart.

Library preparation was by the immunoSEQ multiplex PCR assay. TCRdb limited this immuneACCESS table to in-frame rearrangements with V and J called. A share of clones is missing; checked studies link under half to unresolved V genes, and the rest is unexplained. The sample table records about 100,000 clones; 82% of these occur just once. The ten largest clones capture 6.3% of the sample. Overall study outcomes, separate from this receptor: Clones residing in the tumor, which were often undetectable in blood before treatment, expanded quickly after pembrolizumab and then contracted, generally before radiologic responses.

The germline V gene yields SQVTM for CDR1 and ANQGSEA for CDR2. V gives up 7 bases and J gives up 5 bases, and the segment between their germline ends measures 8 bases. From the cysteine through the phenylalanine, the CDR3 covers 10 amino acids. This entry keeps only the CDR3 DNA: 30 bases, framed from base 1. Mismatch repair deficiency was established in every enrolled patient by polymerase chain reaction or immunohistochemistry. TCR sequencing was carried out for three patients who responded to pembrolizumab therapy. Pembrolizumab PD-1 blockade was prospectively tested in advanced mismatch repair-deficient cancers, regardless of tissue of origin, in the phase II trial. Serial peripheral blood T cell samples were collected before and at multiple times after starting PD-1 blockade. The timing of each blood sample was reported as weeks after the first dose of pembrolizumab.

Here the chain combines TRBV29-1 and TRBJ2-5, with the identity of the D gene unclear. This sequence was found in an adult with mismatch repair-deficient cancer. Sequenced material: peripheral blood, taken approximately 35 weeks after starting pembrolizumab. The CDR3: CSAEVETQYF. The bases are TGCAGCGCAGAGGTTGAGACCCAGTACTTC.